This entry concerns a single T cell receptor (beta chain). The antigen is unknown. Germline V gene data show CDR1 as MNHEY and CDR2 as SVGAGI. The CDR3 length is 15 residues. The V gene end was trimmed by 6 bases and the J gene end by 8 bases; junction bases not matched to a gene: 9. The data were obtained in a study of T cell repertoires in cytomegalovirus infection. Study-wide context: An indication of both CMV infection and matching HLA type came from public TCR beta signatures.

TCRdb processed the reads anew with MiXCR; each CDR3 protein has one entry. The table has about 890,000 distinct CDR3 sequences, roughly 30% seen once. This TCR derives from a human donor in good health (CMV status not recorded). Some clones in this sample may be carry-over from other donors' samples. V is TRBV6-5 and J is TRBJ2-2, with TRBD2 identical over 10 bases. This specimen was cultured CD8+ T cells from PBMCs, taken from culture after CMV antigen stimulation. Here the CDR3 DNA reads TGTGCCAGCAGCTACCTAGCGGGGGCGACGGGGGAGCTGTTTTTT. This sequence encodes CASSYLAGATGELFF.